The 15 T cell receptor beta chains presented below share a single source sample, sequenced in a study of blood T cell repertoires in COVID-19. Clones were read by immunoSEQ multiplex PCR, and TCRdb kept only the in-frame ones, dropping some. The data show about 220,000 clones, with 82% seen just once and approximately 5.2% held by the top ten. The sample was peripheral blood. These TCRs come from a woman between 65 and 79 years old with COVID-19, enrolled during active disease.

The CDR3 sequence is CSASVRKGTRAYEQYF. DNA of the CDR3: TGCAGTGCTAGTGTTCGTAAAGGGACAAGGGCCTACGAGCAGTACTTC. The rearrangement links TRBV20-1 to TRBJ2-7, with D possibly matching TRBD1 (6 bases). Germline V gene data show CDR1 as DFQATT and CDR2 as SNEGSKA (reference sequence). Trimming left V 3 bases short and J 2 bases short, with 20 bases between. CDR3 length: 16 amino acids.

V usage is TRBV11-3 and J usage is TRBJ2-3, with 13 bases identical to TRBD2. The CDR3 runs to 18 residues. CDR1 SGHNT and CDR2 YENEEA come from the germline V gene. V lost 1 base to trimming and J lost 0 bases; unmatched junction nucleotides: 4. The CDR3: CASSLGTSGSMSTDTQYF. DNA for the CDR3: TGTGCCAGCAGCTTAGGGACTAGCGGGAGCATGAGCACAGATACGCAGTATTTT. The full variable domain, with the rest looked up from reference TRBV11-3 and TRBJ2-3, is EAGVVQSPRYKIIEKKQPVAFWCNPISGHNTLYWYLQNLGQGPELLIRYENEEAVDDSQLPKDRFSAERLKGVDSTLKIQPAELGDSAVYLCASSLGTSGSMSTDTQYFGPGTRLTVL.

This clone has more than one count but fewer than ten. The chain is built from TRBV9 and TRBJ1-1; D is unresolved. Germline V gives CDR1 SGDLS, CDR2 YYNGEE. The length of the CDR3 is 13 residues. Trimming stripped 3 bases from V and 6 bases from J, with 12 bases between. This chain's CDR3 is CASSAVSQPEAFF. The CDR3 bases are TGTGCCAGCAGCGCCGTTTCACAGCCTGAAGCTTTCTTT.

The chain links TRBV5-6 to TRBJ2-2; no clear D gene. The germline V gene has CDR1 SGHDT and CDR2 YYEEEE. Trimming left V 0 bases short and J 2 bases short, with 14 bases between. The CDR3 is 17 amino acids. CDR3 nucleotides: TGTGCCAGCAGCTTGGGGGTTGCAGGTCCTAACACCGGGGAGCTGTTTTTT. It encodes CASSLGVAGPNTGELFF.

The chain carries TRBV18 and TRBJ2-3; perhaps TRBD2 as D (5 bases). V dropped 3 bases and J dropped 4 bases, with 8 bases sitting between them. Germline V gives CDR1 KGHSH, CDR2 LQKENI. This CDR3 comprises 13 residues. The CDR3 region has the DNA TGTGCCAGCTCACCTACTAGATCAGATACGCAGTATTTT. This encodes CASSPTRSDTQYF.

The V and J genes are TRBV6-2 or TRBV6-3 and TRBJ2-7, with 8 bases fitting TRBD1. Germline assignment: CDR1 MNHEY and CDR2 SVGEGT. The CDR3 runs 13 residues. The V gene end was trimmed by 4 bases and the J gene end by 2 bases; junction bases not matched to a gene: 1. The CDR3 region has the DNA TGTGCCAGCAGTTCGACAGGGGCCTACGAGCAGTACTTC. It specifies CASSSTGAYEQYF.

The V and J genes are TRBV5-1 and TRBJ2-7, with D tentatively TRBD1 (6 bases). Trimming took 4 bases from V and 2 from J, leaving 13 bases between them. CDR1 is SGHRS and CDR2 is YFSETQ in the germline V gene. The CDR3 loop spans 14 amino acids. CDR3 residues: CASSTGTFTYEQYF. CDR3 nucleotide sequence: TGCGCCAGCAGCACCGGGACATTCACCTACGAGCAGTACTTC.

This chain connects TRBV18 to TRBJ1-1; the match to TRBD1 covers 8 bases. Germline V gene lookup returns CDR1 KGHSH and CDR2 LQKENI. CDR3 length: 16 amino acids. The trim removed 3 bases at V and 4 bases at J, leaving 10 bases unmatched. The CDR3 DNA is TGTGCCAGCTCACCCAGGGGGCCCATAACCTTCACTGAAGCTTTCTTT. Translating it yields CASSPRGPITFTEAFF.

This clone occurred a few times. The chain joins TRBV7-9 to TRBJ1-3; 9 nucleotides agree with TRBD1. CDR3 length: 16 residues. V dropped 8 bases and J dropped 3; count of bases not matched to a gene: 11. Germline assignment: CDR1 SEHNR and CDR2 FQNEAQ (reference sequence). CDR3 bases: TGTGCCAGCTCTAGAACAGGGGGCGGACATGGAAACACCATATATTTT. This gives the protein CASSRTGGGHGNTIYF.

The chain couples TRBV4-1 to TRBJ2-7; 7 positions agree with TRBD2. In germline, CDR1 is MGHRA, CDR2 YSYEKL. The V segment lost 8 bases and the J segment 2 bases; nucleotides outside the gene matches: 9. This CDR3 has 14 amino acids. CDR3 in amino acids: CASARGAGTYEQYF. The CDR3 bases are TGCGCCAGCGCCCGGGGAGCGGGGACCTACGAGCAGTACTTC.

The chain employs TRBV24-1 and TRBJ2-1, with D perhaps TRBD2 (6 bases). Trimming stripped 1 base from V and 1 base from J, with 13 bases between. The CDR3 totals 17 residues. Germline CDR1 reads KGHDR; CDR2 reads SFDVKD. For the CDR3, the DNA is TGTGCCACCAGTGATTTCGCCGGGACTGGATCCTACAATGAGCAGTTCTTC. Translation gives CATSDFAGTGSYNEQFF.

The chain is built from TRBV9 and TRBJ2-3, with 15 positions matching TRBD2. The CDR3 runs 19 residues. With V trimmed by 3 bases and J by 0 bases, 8 bases remained unmatched. The V gene's germline CDR1 is SGDLS and CDR2 YYNGEE. CDR3 residues: CASSAGLAGGRESTDTQYF. CDR3 in DNA: TGTGCCAGCAGCGCGGGACTAGCGGGAGGCCGGGAGAGCACAGATACGCAGTATTTT.

The chain recombines TRBV28 with TRBJ1-5; possible D gene TRBD1, 5 bases. The germline V gene encodes CDR1 MDHEN and CDR2 SYDVKM. Trimming cost V 5 bases and J 0 bases, with 14 bases left between them. This CDR3 contains 16 residues. The chain's CDR3 is CASSRTPGPSNQPQHF. For the CDR3, the DNA is TGTGCCAGCAGTCGCACGCCAGGGCCTAGCAATCAGCCCCAGCATTTT.

V usage is TRBV7-2 and J usage is TRBJ1-6; tentatively, D is TRBD1 (6 bases). Trimming pared 1 base from V and 8 bases from J, leaving 12 bases between. The germline CDR1 and CDR2 sequences are SGHTA and FQGNSA. The CDR3 runs to 15 residues. CDR3 in DNA: TGTGCCAGCAGCTTAGGTCTACCAGGGGATTCACCCCTCCACTTT. Its protein is CASSLGLPGDSPLHF.

The gene calls are TRBV6-2 or TRBV6-3 and TRBJ2-1; 8 nucleotides match TRBD2. CDR3 length equals 15 residues. Germline CDR1 and CDR2: MNHEY and SVGEGT. With 2 bases clipped from V and 10 bases from J, the junction kept 10 bases outside the gene matches. The CDR3 reads CASSYAGGRFGEQFF. CDR3 nucleotide sequence: TGTGCCAGCAGTTACGCGGGAGGTAGGTTTGGGGAGCAGTTCTTC.